These T cell receptor beta chains were read from a single sample in a study of identical twins. Each CDR3 protein gets one entry after TCRdb re-called the 5' RACE reads with MiXCR. Here the sample spans 450,000 or so distinct CDR3 sequences, approximately 15% being singletons. A further study also used this sample, focusing on yellow fever vaccine responses in identical twins.

What was sequenced was CD4+ T cells sorted from blood. The receptors derive from a young woman in good health. CDR3s include the opening cysteine and the closing phenylalanine or tryptophan. D genes are given only for firm matches. Clone size, where shown, is once, few, many, or a class for clones that have expanded.

abundance,d_gene,v_gene,j_gene,CDR3aa,CDR3nt
NA,NA,TRBV7-9,TRBJ1-1,CASSLSGAGVRGTEAFF,TGTGCCAGCAGCTTATCTGGGGCAGGGGTTCGTGGCACTGAAGCTTTCTTT
many,NA,TRBV5-6,TRBJ2-5,CASSLVGASQETQYF,TGTGCCAGCAGCTTGGTTGGGGCTAGCCAAGAGACCCAGTACTTC
NA,TRBD2,TRBV7-9,TRBJ2-5,CASSPRERGVQETQYF,TGTGCCAGCAGCCCTCGGGAGCGGGGGGTCCAAGAGACCCAGTACTTC
few,TRBD2,TRBV28,TRBJ2-1,CASSNGASGGYEQFF,TGTGCCAGCAGTAATGGGGCTAGCGGGGGATATGAGCAGTTCTTC
NA,TRBD2,TRBV20-1,TRBJ2-1,CSARAGGSYNEQFF,TGCAGTGCTAGAGCGGGAGGAAGCTACAATGAGCAGTTCTTC
NA,TRBD2,TRBV7-8,TRBJ2-3,CASSTGTSGSTDTQYF,TGTGCCAGCAGCACAGGGACTAGCGGGAGCACAGATACGCAGTATTTT
NA,TRBD2,TRBV5-1,TRBJ2-2,CASSERGAAKLFF,TGCGCCAGCAGTGAGCGGGGGGCCGCGAAGCTGTTTTTT
many,TRBD2,TRBV29-1,TRBJ2-5,CSVEPLAGVGETQYF,TGCAGCGTTGAACCTTTAGCGGGAGTCGGAGAGACCCAGTACTTC
few,NA,TRBV4-2,TRBJ2-7,CASSPSGTEQYF,TGTGCCAGCAGCCCTTCGGGCACCGAGCAGTACTTC
few,TRBD2,TRBV5-1,TRBJ2-3,CASRRLAGITQYF,TGCGCCAGCAGGAGACTAGCGGGTATAACGCAGTATTTT
NA,TRBD2,TRBV6-2/TRBV6-3,TRBJ2-1,CASSYSPLAGGLGIF,TGTGCCAGCAGTTACTCGCCTCTAGCGGGAGGGCTTGGTATCTTC
NA,TRBD1,TRBV7-2,TRBJ2-2,CASSLEPGGGGELFF,TGTGCCAGCAGCTTAGAGCCAGGGGGCGGCGGGGAGCTGTTTTTT
few,NA,TRBV9,TRBJ2-1,CASSVATDNEQFF,TGTGCCAGCAGCGTGGCGACAGACAATGAGCAGTTCTTC
NA,NA,TRBV20-1,TRBJ2-7,CSARTSYEQYF,TGCAGTGCCCGGACGAGCTACGAGCAGTACTTC
NA,TRBD2,TRBV20-1,TRBJ2-1,CSARVVGLARDEQFF,TGCAGTGCTAGAGTTGTTGGACTAGCGAGGGATGAGCAGTTCTTC
many,TRBD2,TRBV11-2,TRBJ2-5,CASSFSASGGRETQYF,TGTGCCAGCAGCTTTTCGGCTAGCGGGGGCCGGGAGACCCAGTACTTC
few,TRBD1,TRBV20-1,TRBJ2-7,CSASPSDRGVFEQYF,TGCAGTGCTAGTCCCTCGGACAGGGGGGTCTTCGAGCAGTACTTC